These T cell receptor beta chains were read from a single sample in a study of cytomegalovirus exposure and HLA in healthy donors. Generated by immunoSEQ multiplex PCR, the TCRdb table keeps only in-frame clones and is missing some. The data hold more than 60,000 clones, with nearly 96% observed a single time. The sequenced sample was PBMCs. The origin of the receptors is a woman aged 18-29 years in good health and CMV-seropositive. Both conserved end residues are part of each CDR3. A D gene is named only where the DNA matches it firmly. Expanded clones are given a class, and other clones once, few, many or no size at all.

>NA|TRBJ1-1|TRBV28|NA|14
TGTGCCAGCAGTTTATTGTGGCAAAACACTGAAGCTTTCTTT
CASSLLWQNTEAFF
>once|TRBJ2-1|TRBV6-1|TRBD2|15
TGTGCCAGCAGTGAACTGACTAGCGGGAGCATTGAGCAGTTCTTC
CASSELTSGSIEQFF
>NA|TRBJ2-7|TRBV5-1|TRBD1|14
TGCGCCAGCAGCCCCGAGGGACAGCACTACGAGCAGTACTTC
CASSPEGQHYEQYF
>NA|TRBJ2-7|TRBV6-1|TRBD1|14
TGTGCCAGCAGCGAGGACAGGATGATCTACGAGCAGTACTTC
CASSEDRMIYEQYF
>NA|TRBJ2-3|TRBV7-2|TRBD2|16
TGTGCCAGCAGCCCCCGGACTAGCGGGAGCACAGATACGCAGTATTTT
CASSPRTSGSTDTQYF
>NA|TRBJ2-5|TRBV6-4|NA|12
TGTGCCAGCAGTGGACAGGAAGAGACCCAGTACTTC
CASSGQEETQYF
>NA|TRBJ2-2|TRBV18|NA|15
TGTGCCAGCTCACCACGCCCACTCGGCACCGGGGAGCTGTTTTTT
CASSPRPLGTGELFF
>NA|TRBJ2-1|TRBV5-1|TRBD2|13
TGCGCCAGAGCGGGAGGGGCTTACAATGAGCAGTTCTTC
CARAGGAYNEQFF
>NA|TRBJ2-7|TRBV30|NA|14
TGTGCCTGGAGGGCCGACTCCGTATCCTACGAGCAGTACTTC
CAWRADSVSYEQYF
>NA|TRBJ2-2|TRBV7-9|NA|15
TGTGCCAGCAGCCCGACTAGGGAGAACACCGGGGAGCTGTTTTTT
CASSPTRENTGELFF
>NA|TRBJ2-1|TRBV9|TRBD2|14
TGTGCCAGCAGCGGAGGACTAGTTTGGAATGAGCAGTTCTTC
CASSGGLVWNEQFF
>NA|TRBJ2-5|TRBV28|NA|13
TGTGCCAGCATGAGGGGGAGGGGGGAGACCCAGTACTTC
CASMRGRGETQYF
>NA|TRBJ2-5|TRBV15|NA|14
TGTGCCACCAGCCGAACAGGCGAGTGGGAGACCCAGTACTTC
CATSRTGEWETQYF
>NA|TRBJ2-5|TRBV29-1|NA|16
TGCAGCGTTGGACAGGGGAGGGGTTGGAGTCAAGAGACCCAGTACTTC
CSVGQGRGWSQETQYF
>NA|TRBJ1-2|TRBV30|NA|15
TGTGCCTGGAGTGTACCCAGGGATTCTAACTATGGCTACACCTTC
CAWSVPRDSNYGYTF
>NA|TRBJ2-7|TRBV18|NA|12
TGTGCCAGCTCACAGGACATGAACGAGCAGTACTTC
CASSQDMNEQYF
>NA|TRBJ2-7|TRBV5-1|TRBD1|15
TGCGCCAGCAGCTTGGGACAGGGGTGGTCCTACGAGCAGTACTTC
CASSLGQGWSYEQYF
>NA|TRBJ2-1|TRBV2|NA|11
TGTGCCAGCAGTGAGGCCTTAAGGCAGTTCTTC
CASSEALRQFF
>once|TRBJ2-4|TRBV7-2|TRBD2|15
TGTGCCAGCAGCACCCAACCCTTTAGCGGGGAGAGTCAGTACTTC
CASSTQPFSGESQYF
>NA|TRBJ2-1|TRBV4-3|TRBD2|18
TGCGCCAGCAGCCAGTCACCAGCCGGGACTAGCAGCTACAATGAGCAGTTCTTC
CASSQSPAGTSSYNEQFF
>NA|TRBJ1-4|TRBV4-1|NA|15
TGCGCCAGCAGCCAAGGAGGCAGCTATAATGAAAAACTGTTTTTT
CASSQGGSYNEKLFF
>NA|TRBJ1-2|TRBV7-9|NA|14
TGTGCCAGCAGCTTCAGCGGGGTTAACTATGGCTACACCTTC
CASSFSGVNYGYTF
>once|TRBJ2-1|TRBV11-3|NA|18
TGTGCCAGCAGCTTAAGCGTTATGGGCGCAAGCGGTTACAATGAGCAGTTCTTC
CASSLSVMGASGYNEQFF
>NA|TRBJ2-7|TRBV4-1|NA|15
TGCGCCAGCAGCCAAGTGCCTTACAGCTCCTACGAGCAGTACTTC
CASSQVPYSSYEQYF
>NA|TRBJ2-7|TRBV30|TRBD1|14
TGTGCCTGGAGAGTGGCAGGGGGAGCCTACGAGCAGTACTTC
CAWRVAGGAYEQYF
>NA|TRBJ2-3|TRBV7-2|NA|13
TGTGCCAGCAGCCTCGGGACTCCGGATACGCAGTATTTT
CASSLGTPDTQYF
>once|TRBJ2-7|TRBV7-8|NA|15
TGTGCCAGCAGCTTAGCGCTAGGAATAAACTACGAGCAGTACTTC
CASSLALGINYEQYF
>NA|TRBJ2-7|TRBV28|NA|13
TGTGCCAGCAGTTTAGGCTTTTCCTACGAGCAGTACTTC
CASSLGFSYEQYF
>NA|TRBJ2-1|TRBV27|TRBD2|15
TGTGCCAGCAGGGTTAGCGGGAGGGCTGTAAATGAGCAGTTCTTC
CASRVSGRAVNEQFF
>NA|TRBJ2-7|TRBV4-1|TRBD1|15
TGCGCCAGCAGCCAATCAGGGGGCGGGTCCTACGAGCAGTACTTC
CASSQSGGGSYEQYF
>NA|TRBJ1-1|TRBV7-8|NA|14
TGTGCCAGCAGCTTACTGGGGAGGGGGACTGAAGCTTTCTTT
CASSLLGRGTEAFF
>NA|TRBJ2-7|TRBV10-1|TRBD2|16
TGCGCCAGCAGTGACACGACTAGCGCCTACTCCTACGAGCAGTACTTC
CASSDTTSAYSYEQYF
>NA|TRBJ1-1|TRBV2|TRBD1|12
TGTGCCAGCAGAGGACAGGGAACTGAAGCTTTCTTT
CASRGQGTEAFF
>NA|TRBJ2-7|TRBV28|TRBD2|14
TGTGCCAGCAGTAAAGCGGGGGGGGGCTACGAGCAGTACTTC
CASSKAGGGYEQYF
>NA|TRBJ2-2|TRBV7-8|TRBD2|17
TGTGCCAGCAGCTTGGGCGGGGGACTCCCTAACACCGGGGAGCTGTTTTTT
CASSLGGGLPNTGELFF
>NA|TRBJ2-7|TRBV7-8|NA|19
TGTGCCAGCAGCTTAGCGAGGAGTTTAAGGCAGGGAAGCTCCTACGAGCAGTACTTC
CASSLARSLRQGSSYEQYF
>NA|TRBJ2-3|TRBV11-3|NA|15
TGTGCCAGCAGCTTAGCGGGAGCGCCCTTAGATACGCAGTATTTT
CASSLAGAPLDTQYF
>NA|TRBJ2-3|TRBV28|NA|12
TGTGCCAGCACCCGTGGCACAGATACGCAGTATTTT
CASTRGTDTQYF
>NA|TRBJ1-4|TRBV19|NA|17
TGTGCCAGTAGTATGGGGCGGACTACCAGGCCTAATGAAAAACTGTTTTTT
CASSMGRTTRPNEKLFF
>NA|TRBJ2-1|TRBV14|TRBD2|16
TGTGCCAGCAGCCAATCGCCGCTAGCGGGATTTAATGAGCAGTTCTTC
CASSQSPLAGFNEQFF
>few|TRBJ2-7|TRBV2|TRBD2|15
TGTGCCAGCAGTGTGGAGATTAGCGGGAGCCACGAGCAGTACTTC
CASSVEISGSHEQYF
>NA|TRBJ2-5|TRBV9|NA|12
TGTGCCAGCAGCGTGCGGGAAGAGACCCAGTACTTC
CASSVREETQYF
>NA|TRBJ1-2|TRBV7-2|NA|14
TGTGCCAGCAGCTCCCTAACAGGGCCGGGGGGCTACACCTTC
CASSSLTGPGGYTF
>NA|TRBJ2-7|TRBV5-1|TRBD2|15
TGCGCCAGCAGCCCCGCTAGGACTAGTACTTACGAGCAGTACTTC
CASSPARTSTYEQYF
>once|TRBJ1-1|TRBV2|NA|13
TGTGCCAGCACCTCAGGGGTGAACACTGAAGCTTTCTTT
CASTSGVNTEAFF
>once|TRBJ2-7|TRBV28|NA|12
TGTGCCAGCAGTAAAACGACAGGGAGGCCGGACTTC
CASSKTTGRPDF
>NA|TRBJ2-7|TRBV19|TRBD1|14
TGTGCCAGCTCCCGGGACAGGGATTCCTACGAGCAGTACTTC
CASSRDRDSYEQYF
>NA|TRBJ1-2|TRBV11-2|NA|16
TGTGCCAGCAGCCCCAGCCCCCGGGGGGCGGGACGTGGCTACACCTTC
CASSPSPRGAGRGYTF
>NA|TRBJ2-3|TRBV4-1|TRBD1|16
TGCGCCAGCAGCCAAGGATGGTGGGACAGGGGGGATACGCAGTATTTT
CASSQGWWDRGDTQYF
>NA|TRBJ1-2|TRBV2|NA|13
TGTGCCAGCAGTGACCGGACAGCATATGGCTACACCTTC
CASSDRTAYGYTF
>NA|TRBJ2-1|TRBV27|TRBD1|16
TGTGCCAGCACGCCACAGGGGGGATTATGGGACGATGAGCAGTTCTTC
CASTPQGGLWDDEQFF
>NA|TRBJ2-1|TRBV7-8|NA|16
TGTGCCAGCAGCTTAGTCTCTGGCGGTCACTACAATGAGCAGTTCTTC
CASSLVSGGHYNEQFF
>NA|TRBJ1-3|TRBV7-2|NA|16
TGTGCCAGCAGCAAGACGGGGGGGGCCTCTGGAAACACCATATATTTT
CASSKTGGASGNTIYF
>NA|TRBJ2-3|TRBV6-4|TRBD2|14
TGTGCCAGCAGTCCTAGCGGGAGCACAGATACGCAGTATTTT
CASSPSGSTDTQYF